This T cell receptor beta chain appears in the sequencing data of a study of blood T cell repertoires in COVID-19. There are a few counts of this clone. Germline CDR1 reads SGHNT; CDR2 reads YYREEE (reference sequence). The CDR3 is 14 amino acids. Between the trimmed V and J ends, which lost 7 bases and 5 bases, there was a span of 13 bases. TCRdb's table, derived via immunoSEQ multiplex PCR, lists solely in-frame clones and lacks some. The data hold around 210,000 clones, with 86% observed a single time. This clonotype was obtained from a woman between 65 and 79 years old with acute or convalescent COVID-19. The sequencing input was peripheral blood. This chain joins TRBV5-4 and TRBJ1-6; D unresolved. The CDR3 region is CASATLTDNSPLHF. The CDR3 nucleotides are TGTGCCAGCGCGACACTCACAGATAATTCACCCCTCCACTTT. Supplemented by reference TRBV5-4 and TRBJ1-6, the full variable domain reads ETGVTQSPTHLIKTRGQQVTLRCSSQSGHNTVSWYQQALGQGPQFIFQYYREEENGRGNFPPRFSGLQFPNYSSELNVNALELDDSALYLCASATLTDNSPLHFGNGTRLTVT.